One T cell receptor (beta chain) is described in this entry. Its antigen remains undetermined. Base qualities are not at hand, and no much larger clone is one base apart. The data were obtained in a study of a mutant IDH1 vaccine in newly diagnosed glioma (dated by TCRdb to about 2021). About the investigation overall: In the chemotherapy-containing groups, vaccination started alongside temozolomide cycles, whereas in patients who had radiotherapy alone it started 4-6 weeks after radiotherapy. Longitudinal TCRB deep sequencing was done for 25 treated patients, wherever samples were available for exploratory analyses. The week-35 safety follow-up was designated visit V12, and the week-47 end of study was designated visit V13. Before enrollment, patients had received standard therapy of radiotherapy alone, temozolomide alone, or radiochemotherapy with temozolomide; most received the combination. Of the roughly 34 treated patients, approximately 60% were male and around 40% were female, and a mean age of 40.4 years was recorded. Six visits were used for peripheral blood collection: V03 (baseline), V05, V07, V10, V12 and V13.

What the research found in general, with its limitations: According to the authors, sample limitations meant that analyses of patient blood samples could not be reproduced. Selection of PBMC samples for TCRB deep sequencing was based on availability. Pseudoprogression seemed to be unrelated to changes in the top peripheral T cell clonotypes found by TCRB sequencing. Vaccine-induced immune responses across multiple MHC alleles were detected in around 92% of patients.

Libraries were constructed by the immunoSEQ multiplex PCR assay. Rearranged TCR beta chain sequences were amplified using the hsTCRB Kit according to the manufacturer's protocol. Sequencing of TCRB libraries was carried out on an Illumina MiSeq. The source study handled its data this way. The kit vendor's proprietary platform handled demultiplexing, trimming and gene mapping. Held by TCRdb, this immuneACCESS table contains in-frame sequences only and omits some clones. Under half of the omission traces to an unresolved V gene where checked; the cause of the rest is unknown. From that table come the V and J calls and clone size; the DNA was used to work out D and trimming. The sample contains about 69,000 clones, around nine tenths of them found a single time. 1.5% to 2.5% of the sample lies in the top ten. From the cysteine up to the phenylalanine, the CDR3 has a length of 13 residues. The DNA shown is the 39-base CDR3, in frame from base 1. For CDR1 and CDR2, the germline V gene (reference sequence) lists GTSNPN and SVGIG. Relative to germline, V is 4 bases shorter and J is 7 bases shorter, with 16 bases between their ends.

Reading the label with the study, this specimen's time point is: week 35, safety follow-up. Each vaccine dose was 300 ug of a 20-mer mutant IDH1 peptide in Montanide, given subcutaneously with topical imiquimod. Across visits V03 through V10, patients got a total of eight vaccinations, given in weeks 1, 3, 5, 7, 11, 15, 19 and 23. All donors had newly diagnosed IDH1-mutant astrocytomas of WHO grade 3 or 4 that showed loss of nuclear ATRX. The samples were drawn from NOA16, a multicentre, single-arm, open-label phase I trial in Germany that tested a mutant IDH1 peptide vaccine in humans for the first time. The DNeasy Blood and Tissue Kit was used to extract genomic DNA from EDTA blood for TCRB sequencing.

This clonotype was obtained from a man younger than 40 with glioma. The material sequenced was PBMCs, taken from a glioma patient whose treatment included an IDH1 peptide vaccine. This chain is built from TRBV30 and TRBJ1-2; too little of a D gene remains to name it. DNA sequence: TGTGCCTGGAATGTGGGCGCCCCAGGTGGCTACACCTTC. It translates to CAWNVGAPGGYTF.